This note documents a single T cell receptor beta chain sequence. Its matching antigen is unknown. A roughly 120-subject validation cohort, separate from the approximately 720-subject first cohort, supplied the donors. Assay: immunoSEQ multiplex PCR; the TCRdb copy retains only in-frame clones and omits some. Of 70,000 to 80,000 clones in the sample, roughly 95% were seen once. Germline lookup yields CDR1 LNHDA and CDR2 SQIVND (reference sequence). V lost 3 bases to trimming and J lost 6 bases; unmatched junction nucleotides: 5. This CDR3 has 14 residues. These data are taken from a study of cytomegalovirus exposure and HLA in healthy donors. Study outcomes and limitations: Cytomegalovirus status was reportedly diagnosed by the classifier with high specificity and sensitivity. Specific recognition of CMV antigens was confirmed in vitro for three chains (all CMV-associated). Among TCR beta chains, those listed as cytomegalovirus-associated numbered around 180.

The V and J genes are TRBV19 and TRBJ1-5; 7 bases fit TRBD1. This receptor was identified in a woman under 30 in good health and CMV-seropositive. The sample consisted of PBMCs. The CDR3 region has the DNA TGTGCCAGTAGTATCCTTTCAGGGGGTCAGCCCCAGCATTTT. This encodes CASSILSGGQPQHF.